This TCR beta chain stems from a study of cytomegalovirus exposure and HLA in healthy donors. Study-wide background: A prior study identified 90 million to 120 million unique TCR beta sequences from 150 million to 200 million T cells. Study results and caveats: Analyzed later, most CMV-associated TCR beta chains appeared HLA-restricted. Later on, an analysis tied about 17,000 TCR beta sequences to HLA alleles at 0.05 false discovery rate. Some public TCRs appeared in many individuals, while most sequences were rare.

A remark on this clone: The antigen is not known.

The primer mix had 60 Vbeta and 13 Jbeta primers. Only in-frame clones appear in the TCRdb table, and some are missing; sequencing was by immunoSEQ multiplex PCR. This sample has about 220,000 clones, with over 80% found just once. CDR1 is MDHEN and CDR2 is SYDVKM in the germline V gene. The CDR3 length is 16 residues. Trimming at V came to 2 bases and at J to 2 bases, leaving 4 bases not matched to a gene. Sequenced sample: PBMCs. This clonotype was sampled from a woman in her thirties or forties in good health and CMV-seropositive. The chain combines TRBV28 with TRBJ1-2; 11 nucleotides agree with TRBD1. The CDR3 DNA reads TGTGCCAGCAGTTTAGGGGGACAGGGGGTGAACTATGGCTACACCTTC. Translation: CASSLGGQGVNYGYTF.